This entry lists 32 T cell receptor beta chains sequenced from one sample in a study of identical twins. Via MiXCR, TCRdb re-called the 5' RACE reads, giving one row per CDR3 protein. The table records about 300,000 distinct CDR3 sequences, 9% to 15% of them present only once. These same data were also listed under a study on yellow fever vaccine responses in identical twins.

The sample was CD8+ T cells sorted from blood. These receptors were taken from a woman aged 18-30 years in good health.

This clonotype occurred many times. One end of the junction fails to match germline, which may point to a read error. The chain recombines TRBV24-1 with TRBJ2-1; maybe TRBD1 (6 bases). This CDR3 spans 13 amino acids. CDR1 and CDR2 from the germline V gene are KGHDR and SFDVKD. The CDR3 DNA reads TGTGCCACCAGTGGAGGACAGTACACTGAGCAGTTCTTC. Translation: CATSGGQYTEQFF.

V gene TRBV9 combines with J gene TRBJ2-3, with D possibly called TRBD1 or TRBD2 (5 bases each). The CDR3 extends over 15 amino acids. V gave up 0 bases and J gave up 2 bases, with 10 bases separating them. In germline, CDR1 is SGDLS, CDR2 YYNGEE. Here the CDR3 DNA reads TGTGCCAGCAGCGTAGAGGGGACCTACACAGATACGCAGTATTTT. Its translation is CASSVEGTYTDTQYF.

This clonotype was detected a few times. The chain is built from TRBV15 and TRBJ2-5; D is possibly TRBD1 (7 bases). This CDR3 has 16 residues. V was trimmed by 1 base and J by 5 bases, leaving 17 bases between them. Germline V gene sequence: CDR1 LNHNV, CDR2 YYDKDF (reference sequence). In DNA form, the CDR3 reads TGTGCCACCAGCAGAGGAGGGGGCAGGGACTCTGAGACCCAGTACTTC. The encoded protein is CATSRGGGRDSETQYF.

This clonotype was observed a handful of times. The J gene is TRBJ2-3, the V gene TRBV7-8; D not resolved. V lost 7 bases, J lost 3 bases, and 14 bases lay in between. The CDR3 totals 14 residues. Germline loops: CDR1 SGHVS, CDR2 FQNEAQ. The CDR3 spells CASNSGFRTDTQYF. The CDR3 DNA is TGTGCCAGCAATTCCGGGTTTCGGACAGATACGCAGTATTTT.

This clonotype was recorded at least ten times. This rearrangement joins TRBV11-3 to TRBJ2-3; D is ambiguous. Germline CDR1 reads SGHNT; CDR2 reads YENEEA. The ends were cut back, 5 bases at V and 2 bases at J, with 14 bases in the middle. The CDR3 length is 15 residues. This CDR3 reads CASSRLRPSTDTQYF. Written as DNA, the CDR3 is TGTGCCAGCAGCCGTCTCCGACCCTCCACAGATACGCAGTATTTT.

In this sample, this clonotype turned up many times. The CDR3: CASSPQGTYEQYF. For the CDR3, the DNA is TGTGCCAGCAGCCCACAGGGGACCTACGAGCAGTACTTC. This chain joins TRBV12-3 or TRBV12-4 and TRBJ2-7; 7 bases align to TRBD1. The CDR3 runs 13 residues. V dropped 6 bases and J dropped 2; count of bases not matched to a gene: 4.

In its sample, this clonotype was seen a few times. V and J are TRBV5-1 and TRBJ2-3, with D tentatively TRBD1 (5 bases). The V gene lost 0 bases and the J gene lost 5 bases, with 10 bases spanning the gap. Germline-derived CDR1 and CDR2 are SGHRS and YFSETQ. There are 14 residues in the CDR3. The CDR3 DNA is TGCGCCAGCAGCTTGGTAGGGGATGGAGATACGCAGTATTTT. Protein sequence: CASSLVGDGDTQYF. The variable domain in full, with the rest retrieved from reference TRBV5-1 and TRBJ2-3, is KAGVTQTPRYLIKTRGQQVTLSCSPISGHRSVSWYQQTPGQGLQFLFEYFSETQRNKGNFPGRFSGRQFSNSRSEMNVSTLELGDSALYLCASSLVGDGDTQYFGPGTRLTVL.

This clonotype was counted many times. The chain couples TRBV4-1 to TRBJ1-1; D not certain. Germline loops: CDR1 MGHRA, CDR2 YSYEKL. V was cut by 1 base and J by 7 bases, with 10 bases left in between. The CDR3 is 13 amino acids. The CDR3 loop is CASSQGVGSEAFF. CDR3 in DNA: TGCGCCAGCAGCCAAGGGGTCGGTAGTGAAGCTTTCTTT.

This clonotype turned up a few times. The chain recombines TRBV18 with TRBJ2-3; D is ambiguous. This CDR3 has 14 amino acids. V shed 1 base and J shed 1 base, with 6 bases lying between them. Per the germline V gene, CDR1 is KGHSH and CDR2 is LQKENI. CDR3 region: CASSPQDRTDTQYF. CDR3 nucleotides: TGTGCCAGCTCACCACAGGACCGCACAGATACGCAGTATTTT.

In this sample, this clonotype turned up a few times. J is TRBJ2-1 and V is TRBV3-1, with 11 bases lining up with TRBD1. The CDR3 runs 15 residues. Unmatched junction bases numbered 8, after V lost 4 bases and J lost 9 bases. Looked up from germline, CDR1 is LGHDT and CDR2 is YNNKEL (reference sequence). CDR3 protein: CASSPGDRGLLEQFF. DNA for the CDR3: TGTGCCAGCAGCCCGGGGGACAGGGGGTTACTTGAGCAGTTCTTC.

This clonotype was seen at least ten times. V and J are TRBV20-1 and TRBJ2-7; TRBD2 might be the D (6 bases). The germline V gene has CDR1 DFQATT and CDR2 SNEGSKA (reference sequence). The CDR3 spans 15 residues. V lost 3 bases to trimming and J lost 1 base, with 16 bases between them. The CDR3 loop is CSARGVSSESYEQYV. The CDR3 nucleotides read TGCAGTGCTAGGGGCGTCTCTAGCGAGTCCTACGAGCAGTACGTC.

The chain links TRBV27 to TRBJ2-3, with a weak D call TRBD1 (5 bases). The germline V gene has CDR1 MNHEY and CDR2 SMNVEV (reference sequence). The V gene lost 5 bases and the J gene lost 1 base, with 19 bases spanning the gap. The CDR3 consists of 17 residues. The CDR3 protein is CASSKPNYRMGTDTQYF. The CDR3 region has the DNA TGTGCCAGCAGTAAACCAAATTACAGGATGGGCACAGATACGCAGTATTTT.

This clonotype was picked up many times. The rearrangement joins TRBV7-8 to TRBJ2-1, with D possibly being TRBD1 or TRBD2 (5 bases each). This CDR3 spans 16 amino acids. Trimming left V 5 bases short and J 6 bases short, with 20 bases between. The germline V gene encodes CDR1 SGHVS and CDR2 FQNEAQ. The CDR3, as DNA: TGTGCCAGCAGCCACCCCCGGGACGGCTGGATCAATGAGCAGTTCTTC. Translation gives CASSHPRDGWINEQFF.

In its sample, this clonotype was seen many times. The V call is TRBV29-1, the J call TRBJ1-5; 7 bases are a match to TRBD1. The CDR3 is 11 amino acids. The V gene's germline CDR1 is SQVTM and CDR2 ANQGSEA. V shed 2 bases and J 11 bases; nucleotides not matched to a gene: 3. The CDR3 DNA follows: TGCAGCGTTGAATATGGACAGGCCCAGCATTTT. It yields the protein CSVEYGQAQHF.

The chain combines TRBV5-6 with TRBJ1-1; D is undetermined. The V gene lost 4 bases and the J gene lost 6 bases, with 22 bases spanning the gap. Germline V gene data show CDR1 as SGHDT and CDR2 as YYEEEE. CDR3 size: 16 residues. The DNA of the CDR3 is TGTGCCAGCAGCCCCGTCGTTCGGGAAGGGAGCGCTGAAGCTTTCTTT. It specifies CASSPVVREGSAEAFF.

V and J are TRBV15 and TRBJ2-3; TRBD2 matches at 8 bases. Per the germline V gene, CDR1 is LNHNV and CDR2 is YYDKDF (reference sequence). V gave up 9 bases and J gave up 6 bases; unmatched junction bases: 14. The CDR3 has 15 amino acids. The CDR3 nucleotides are TGTGCCACGGGGAAGACTAGCGTTGTGTGGGATACGCAGTATTTT. Encoded protein: CATGKTSVVWDTQYF. The full variable domain, in which reference TRBV15 and TRBJ2-3 provide the parts outside the CDR3, is DAMVIQNPRYQVTQFGKPVTLSCSQTLNHNVMYWYQQKSSQAPKLLFHYYDKDFNNEADTPDNFQSRRPNTSFCFLDIRSPGLGDTAMYLCATGKTSVVWDTQYFGPGTRLTVL.

The chain links TRBV24-1 to TRBJ2-1, with 7 bases identical to TRBD2. J gave up 8 bases and V 1 base, and 7 bases lay outside the gene matches. CDR3 length: 15 residues. Germline-derived CDR1 and CDR2 are KGHDR and SFDVKD. The CDR3 coding sequence is TGTGCCACCAGTGATTTAGCGGGACCAGTTCATGAGCAGTTCTTC. This encodes CATSDLAGPVHEQFF.

This clonotype has only a few counts. The chain carries TRBV20-1 and TRBJ1-6; TRBD1 aligns across 8 bases. Per the germline V gene, CDR1 is DFQATT and CDR2 is SNEGSKA (reference sequence). The CDR3 spans 16 residues. V was pared by 6 bases and J by 9 bases, with 16 bases of the junction left unmatched. The CDR3 DNA sequence: TGCAGTGCAAAACACCAGGGGGCGAGGCTAGGTTCACCCCTCCACTTT. Its protein product is CSAKHQGARLGSPLHF.

DNA of the CDR3: TGTGCCAGCAGTTTACTCCCACACCTGGGGTACGAGCAGTACTTC. It specifies CASSLLPHLGYEQYF. This chain connects TRBV28 to TRBJ2-7; D not certain. This CDR3 has 15 amino acids. Trimming stripped 2 bases from V and 4 bases from J, with 15 bases between. Germline V gene sequence: CDR1 MDHEN, CDR2 SYDVKM. The whole variable domain, filled in from reference TRBV28 and TRBJ2-7, reads DVKVTQSSRYLVKRTGEKVFLECVQDMDHENMFWYRQDPGLGLRLIYFSYDVKMKEKGDIPEGYSVSREKKERFSLILESASTNQTSMYLCASSLLPHLGYEQYFGPGTRLTVT.

The rearrangement joins TRBV2 to TRBJ2-5; no clear D gene. The CDR3 length is 10 residues. The germline V and J ends were trimmed by 2 bases and 6 bases, with 1 base remaining between them. Germline CDR1 and CDR2: SNHLY and FYNNEI. The CDR3 bases are TGTGCCAGCAGTGAAAAGACCCAGTACTTC. This encodes CASSEKTQYF. The whole variable domain, filled in from reference TRBV2 and TRBJ2-5, reads EPEVTQTPSHQVTQMGQEVILRCVPISNHLYFYWYRQILGQKVEFLVSFYNNEISEKSEIFDDQFSVERPDGSNFTLKIRSTKLEDSAMYFCASSEKTQYFGPGTRLLVL.

The gene calls are TRBV7-9 and TRBJ2-1; 8 nucleotides agree with TRBD2. Germline trimming cut 8 bases from V and 6 bases from J; bases unmatched to any gene: 12. The CDR3 covers 15 residues. The germline CDR1 and CDR2 sequences are SEHNR and FQNEAQ (reference sequence). Written as DNA, the CDR3 is TGTGCCAGCGATCTCCTAGCGGGCACGTCCAATGAGCAGTTCTTC. Its translation: CASDLLAGTSNEQFF.

This clonotype came up many times. The chain recombines TRBV3-1 with TRBJ2-6, with D perhaps TRBD1 or TRBD2 (5 bases each). CDR1 LGHDT and CDR2 YNNKEL come from the germline V gene (reference sequence). Trimming pared 0 bases from V and 2 bases from J, leaving 8 bases between. The CDR3 consists of 16 residues. Here the CDR3 reads CASSQDEGTGANVLTF. In DNA form, the CDR3 reads TGTGCCAGCAGCCAAGATGAGGGGACTGGGGCCAACGTCCTGACTTTC.

This clonotype was found many times. This chain links TRBV9 with TRBJ2-2, with 8 bases that match TRBD2. CDR1 and CDR2 from the germline V gene are SGDLS and YYNGEE. CDR3 size: 16 residues. Trimming cost V 0 bases and J 4 bases; bases outside gene matches: 5. The CDR3, as DNA: TGTGCCAGCAGCGTAGATGAGCGGGAGAGCACCGGGGAGCTGTTTTTT. This sequence encodes CASSVDERESTGELFF. Combining the CDR3 with reference TRBV9 and TRBJ2-2 gives the whole variable domain DSGVTQTPKHLITATGQRVTLRCSPRSGDLSVYWYQQSLDQGLQFLIQYYNGEERAKGNILERFSAQQFPDLHSELNLSSLELGDSALYFCASSVDERESTGELFFGEGSRLTVL.

This clonotype was seen a handful of times. This chain uses TRBV3-1 with TRBJ2-7; TRBD1 matches 9 bases. This CDR3 has 15 residues. The J segment lost 6 bases and the V segment lost 4 bases, leaving 10 bases of the junction unmatched. The germline V gene has CDR1 LGHDT and CDR2 YNNKEL (reference sequence). The CDR3 DNA sequence: TGTGCCAGCAGCCCTCCGGGACAGGGATTAGCCGAGCAGTACTTC. This sequence encodes CASSPPGQGLAEQYF.

This clonotype has more than one count but fewer than ten. The chain joins TRBV12-5 to TRBJ2-7, with a possible D match to TRBD1 (6 bases). The CDR3 totals 18 residues. CDR1 and CDR2 (germline): LGHNT, FRNRAP. With 1 base removed from V and 3 bases from J, the gap between germline ends came to 22 bases. CDR3 sequence reads: CASGLAMNAQGLFYEQYF. CDR3 nucleotides: TGTGCTAGTGGTTTGGCCATGAATGCACAGGGTTTGTTCTACGAGCAGTACTTC.

The gene calls are TRBV4-1 and TRBJ1-4; D gene unclear. The germline gives CDR1 MGHRA, CDR2 YSYEKL. This CDR3 has 14 amino acids. The V end lost 3 bases, the J end lost 11 bases, and 16 bases lay between the germline ends. The CDR3 sequence: CASSQADGVNKLFF. The CDR3 DNA is TGCGCCAGCAGCCAGGCCGACGGAGTAAATAAACTGTTTTTT.

The CDR3 DNA sequence: TGTGCCACCGGGAACGGGAGGGATACAACAGATACGCAGTATTTT. Protein: CATGNGRDTTDTQYF. This chain uses TRBV2 with TRBJ2-3; 8 bases line up with TRBD2. This CDR3 has 15 residues. V lost 10 bases, J lost 3 bases, and 12 bases stayed unmatched. The germline V gene has CDR1 SNHLY and CDR2 FYNNEI.

The chain has TRBV27 and TRBJ2-5, with 15 nucleotides matching TRBD2. Unmatched junction bases numbered 11, after V lost 6 bases and J lost 3 bases. The CDR3 spans 18 residues. Germline loops: CDR1 MNHEY, CDR2 SMNVEV (reference sequence). The CDR3 DNA sequence: TGTGCCAGCAGACCACCGGGACTAGCGGGAGGAAATAAAGAGACCCAGTACTTC. Translated, it gives CASRPPGLAGGNKETQYF.

The chain carries TRBV24-1 and TRBJ2-2, with D tentatively TRBD1 (6 bases). This CDR3 is built from 15 residues. V lost 0 bases and J lost 7, with 11 bases in between. Germline V CDR1 and CDR2: KGHDR, SFDVKD. DNA for the CDR3: TGTGCCACCAGTGATTTGAGGGGGTCCATCGGGGAGCTGTTTTTT. Translation gives CATSDLRGSIGELFF.

The chain recombines TRBV27 with TRBJ2-5, with unresolved D. V was clipped by 4 bases and J by 2 bases, with 14 bases between them. CDR1 is MNHEY and CDR2 is SMNVEV in the germline V gene (reference sequence). CDR3 length: 15 amino acids. Here the CDR3 reads CASSWGEATQETQYF. The DNA for the CDR3 is TGTGCCAGCAGTTGGGGTGAGGCAACACAAGAGACCCAGTACTTC.

J is TRBJ1-1 and V is TRBV20-1; D perhaps matches TRBD1 (5 bases). V lost 0 bases, J lost 14 bases, and 13 bases lay in between. There are 11 residues in the CDR3. The germline V gene has CDR1 DFQATT and CDR2 SNEGSKA (reference sequence). The chain's CDR3 is CSARDWGDDFF. CDR3 in DNA: TGCAGTGCTAGAGATTGGGGGGACGACTTCTTT.

Only a few counts were recorded for this clonotype. The rearrangement uses TRBV5-1 and TRBJ2-7; TRBD1 agrees at 7 bases. Germline V gives CDR1 SGHRS, CDR2 YFSETQ. J was trimmed by 4 bases and V by 2 bases; bases with no gene match: 6. The CDR3 length is 14 residues. In DNA form, the CDR3 reads TGCGCCAGCAGCTTCGGGGACAGCCAGTACGAGCAGTACTTC. Translating gives CASSFGDSQYEQYF.